The rows below give T cell receptor beta chains drawn from one sample of a study of OX40 agonist ivuxolimab in advanced cancers. Sequencing was performed with immunoSEQ multiplex PCR; in TCRdb, only in-frame clones are kept and a portion is missing. The sample records around 43,000 clones, about 88% being singletons. The source was CD4+ or CD8+ T cells sorted from blood, collected in a trial of the OX40 agonist ivuxolimab. These receptor sequences come from an adult with an advanced solid tumor such as melanoma, head and neck, liver or kidney cancer. CDR3s leave out the opening cysteine and the closing phenylalanine or tryptophan.

v_gene: TRBV6-6
CDR3aa: ASSYGSGQYEQY

v_gene: TRBV7-9
CDR3aa: ASSFKTALSYEQY

v_gene: TRBV9
CDR3aa: ASSAPGYNEQF

v_gene: TRBV2
CDR3aa: ASGWDRGNTEAF

v_gene: TRBV7-3
CDR3aa: ASSMVGGEQY

v_gene: TRBV5-6
CDR3aa: ASGMMSSYNEQF

v_gene: TRBV7-8
CDR3aa: ASSTRAYNEQF

v_gene: TRBV6-5
CDR3aa: ASSLQGRQPQH

v_gene: TRBV19
CDR3aa: ATKAGRGYT

v_gene: TRBV6-5
CDR3aa: ASSYYFGGDLRTQY

v_gene: TRBV7-9
CDR3aa: ASSSELGTHYEQY

v_gene: TRBV7-9
CDR3aa: ASSGAGLAPGELF

v_gene: TRBV11-2
CDR3aa: ASSPSTDTQY

v_gene: TRBV30
CDR3aa: AWSVRDTGELF

v_gene: TRBV5-6
CDR3aa: ASSFVTEAF

v_gene: TRBV9
CDR3aa: ASSVSSGSTGELF

v_gene: TRBV4-2
CDR3aa: ASSHTTTREQF

v_gene: TRBV15
CDR3aa: ATSRDLGIGNTIY

v_gene: TRBV27
CDR3aa: ASSSSRTGWIADTQY

v_gene: TRBV15
CDR3aa: ATSRDSTGGQF

v_gene: TRBV27
CDR3aa: ASSYRWRGGETQY

v_gene: TRBV15
CDR3aa: ATSRDKGSATNEKLF

v_gene: TRBV10-3
CDR3aa: AISGTGGSYNEQF

v_gene: TRBV6-4
CDR3aa: ASSDSGLGGDAF

v_gene: TRBV10-3
CDR3aa: AISTGTSGSYTQY

v_gene: TRBV4-1
CDR3aa: ASSQGGLMNQPQH

v_gene: TRBV5-4
CDR3aa: ASSLPGLAGGGDEQF

v_gene: TRBV28
CDR3aa: ASSLVGQGPPYEQY

v_gene: TRBV6-1
CDR3aa: ASSEVTLGPQETQY

v_gene: TRBV5-1
CDR3aa: ASSGGYEQY

v_gene: TRBV27
CDR3aa: ASTGMDRGTESWF

v_gene: TRBV5-1
CDR3aa: ASRGSLGLNEKLF

v_gene: TRBV5-6
CDR3aa: ASSGDYSYEQY

v_gene: TRBV15
CDR3aa: ATSRARERGTEAF

v_gene: TRBV27
CDR3aa: ASSSPDREEYTGELF

v_gene: TRBV7-9
CDR3aa: ASSLGWGRDEKLF

v_gene: TRBV4-1
CDR3aa: ASSPRALSNQPQH

v_gene: TRBV19
CDR3aa: ASTGGSSYEQY

v_gene: TRBV15
CDR3aa: ATSIKGALYGYT

v_gene: TRBV7-9
CDR3aa: ASSLQGASGEAF

v_gene: TRBV15
CDR3aa: ATSRDRVPGETQY

v_gene: TRBV4-2
CDR3aa: ASSQHPLNTHTGELF

v_gene: TRBV18
CDR3aa: ASSEEVSTKPNYGYT

v_gene: TRBV27
CDR3aa: ASSSIGPGTGEESYGYT

v_gene: TRBV4-3
CDR3aa: ASSQSIGYGYT

v_gene: TRBV4-1
CDR3aa: ASSALAGGAETQY

v_gene: TRBV4-2
CDR3aa: ASSQGMGGRQPQH

v_gene: TRBV6-1
CDR3aa: ASTTSYEQY

v_gene: TRBV7-7
CDR3aa: ASSLGTGNYEQY

v_gene: TRBV21-1
CDR3aa: ASSDRTGWDDEQY

v_gene: TRBV27
CDR3aa: ASSLNPSNQPQH

v_gene: TRBV4-1
CDR3aa: ASGASATGELF

v_gene: TRBV4-1
CDR3aa: ASSQARVNYEQY

v_gene: TRBV4-3
CDR3aa: ASSQGGAKNTEAF

v_gene: TRBV29-1
CDR3aa: SVEGDSDEQY

v_gene: TRBV19
CDR3aa: ASSLRQGTNYGYT